This note documents a single T cell receptor beta chain sequence. The data are from a study of shared clonotypes between healthy human individuals. CDR3 size: 18 residues. J lost 3 bases, V lost 5 bases, and 14 bases had no gene match. CDR1 is SGHRS and CDR2 is YFSETQ in the germline V gene. Authors' processing steps: Filtering was not the same, since immunoSEQ gave junction-only sequences without quality scores. Produced via immunoSEQ multiplex PCR; TCRdb's table is partial and in-frame only. The D gene and trimming were derived from the DNA, and the V and J assignments and clone size from that table. The table lists some 1,900,000 clones, about 95% of them singletons. Positive CCR7 selection of CD45RO-negative cells yielded the naive CD8 cells, and terminally differentiated effector memory CD45RA+ cells were excluded.

The chain has TRBV5-1 and TRBJ2-7; 13 bases are shared with TRBD2. The receptor comes from a man aged 18 to 29 in good health. The specimen was naive CD8+ T cells sorted from blood. The DNA for the CDR3 is TGCGCCAGCAGACCGGGACTAGCGGGACACATTTCGTACTACGAGCAGTACTTC. It yields the protein CASRPGLAGHISYYEQYF.